This T cell receptor beta chain originates from a study of shared clonotypes between healthy human individuals. Study-wide results and caveats: A limitation of the genetic and exposure-history diversity represented arose from few donors. Depth of sequencing was expected to influence donor clonotype sharing.

With regard to this clone: Its antigen is still unknown.

The table came from immunoSEQ multiplex PCR; TCRdb's copy has only in-frame clones and leaves some out. The data hold around 700,000 clones, with approximately 74% observed a single time. The CDR3 length is 15 residues. V was shortened by 1 base and J by 7 bases, with 14 bases between the two germline ends. Germline-derived CDR1 and CDR2 are SGHDN and FVKESK. Sequencing was done on a sample of memory CD4+ T cells sorted from blood. Subset indicated: CD45RA-negative fraction. This sequence was found in a woman aged 25-40 years in good health. The genes are TRBV14 and TRBJ2-1, with a tentative D call TRBD1 (5 bases). CDR3 protein: CASSQVQGLRNEQFF. The CDR3 nucleotides read TGTGCCAGCAGCCAAGTGCAGGGCCTTAGGAATGAGCAGTTCTTC. Together with reference TRBV14 and TRBJ2-1, the CDR3 gives the full variable domain: EAGVTQFPSHSVIEKGQTVTLRCDPISGHDNLYWYRRVMGKEIKFLLHFVKESKQDESGMPNNRFLAERTGGTYSTLKVQPAELEDSGVYFCASSQVQGLRNEQFFGPGTRLTVL.